The 24 T cell receptor beta chains below were found in one sample sequenced in a study of T cells after yellow fever vaccination. TCRdb reprocessed the 5' RACE reads via MiXCR and lists one record per CDR3 protein. The table lists hundreds of thousands of distinct CDR3 sequences, over 8% of them singletons. This specimen consisted of PBMCs, obtained on the day of the first yellow fever vaccination. The receptors were sampled from a man aged 18 to 35 who received the YFV17D yellow fever vaccine.

CDR3 loop: CASSLEALNEKLFF. In DNA, the CDR3 is TGTGCCAGCAGCTTAGAGGCCCTTAATGAAAAACTGTTTTTT. This sequence joins TRBV7-2 and TRBJ1-4, with unresolved D. Trimming shortened V by 1 base and J by 4 bases, and 7 bases separated the two germline ends. The CDR3 covers 14 residues. CDR1 SGHTA and CDR2 FQGNSA come from the germline V gene.

This clonotype was detected ten times or more. In nucleotides, the CDR3 is TGTGCCAGCAGCCCGGGAACTCCGGGGATCCACTTT. Encoded protein: CASSPGTPGIHF. The chain couples TRBV5-5 to TRBJ1-6; D ambiguous. Germline V lookup: CDR1 SGHKS, CDR2 YYEKEE (reference sequence). This CDR3 comprises 12 residues. V was shortened by 4 bases and J by 17 bases, with 16 bases between the two germline ends.

There are a few counts of this clonotype. This sequence joins TRBV29-1 and TRBJ2-3; TRBD2 matches at 9 bases. V gave up 2 bases and J gave up 0 bases; unmatched junction bases: 3. CDR3 size: 15 residues. From germline, CDR1 is SQVTM and CDR2 ANQGSEA. The CDR3 here is CSVERSGGSTDTQYF. CDR3 nucleotide sequence: TGCAGCGTTGAAAGGAGCGGGGGGAGCACAGATACGCAGTATTTT.

This clonotype was recorded at least ten times. Here the CDR3 DNA reads TGTGCCAGCAGCTCCTTCCAGTACGGCTCTGGGGCCAACGTCCTGACTTTC. This sequence encodes CASSSFQYGSGANVLTF. The chain is built from TRBV11-1 and TRBJ2-6; D not resolved. There are 17 residues in the CDR3. V gave up 4 bases and J gave up 0 bases, with 13 bases separating them. Germline V gene sequence: CDR1 SGHAT, CDR2 FQDESV (reference sequence).

The rearrangement links TRBV7-2 to TRBJ1-2, with unresolved D. Germline CDR1 SGHTA, CDR2 FQGNSA. Trimming pared 1 base from V and 6 bases from J, leaving 15 bases between. This CDR3 is built from 15 residues. Written as DNA, the CDR3 is TGTGCCAGCAGCTTAGGGGCAGGAGGGATCCATGGCTACACCTTC. Its translation: CASSLGAGGIHGYTF.

This clonotype was observed a handful of times. This rearrangement joins TRBV6-2 or TRBV6-3 to TRBJ2-1, with TRBD2 matching 13 bases. The junction had 7 bases not matched to a gene; V was cut back by 3 bases and J by 5 bases. The CDR3 contains 17 residues. The germline V gene encodes CDR1 MNHEY and CDR2 SVGEGT. CDR3 sequence reads: CASSYLGLAGRNNEQFF. The CDR3 region has the DNA TGTGCCAGCAGTTATCTGGGACTAGCGGGGAGGAACAATGAGCAGTTCTTC.

This clonotype was recorded many times. The chain joins TRBV5-6 to TRBJ1-6; D gene uncertain. Germline V gives CDR1 SGHDT, CDR2 YYEEEE. This CDR3 spans 16 amino acids. V was trimmed by 6 bases and J by 8 bases, leaving 21 bases between them. The CDR3, as DNA: TGTGCCAGCAACCCTCGGAGAGGGTTCGGATATTCACCCCTCCACTTT. As protein: CASNPRRGFGYSPLHF.

At least ten counts were recorded for this clonotype. This chain joins TRBV5-1 and TRBJ2-2; D gene unclear. Germline lookup yields CDR1 SGHRS and CDR2 YFSETQ. The CDR3 totals 16 residues. V was trimmed by 1 base and J by 0 bases, leaving 10 bases between them. In DNA, the CDR3 is TGCGCCAGCAGCTTGATACAGAACTCGAACACCGGGGAGCTGTTTTTT. It translates to CASSLIQNSNTGELFF.

The rearrangement links TRBV2 to TRBJ2-2; 9 bases line up with TRBD1. The CDR3 totals 16 residues. Trimming removed 8 bases from V and 0 bases from J; junction bases left unmatched: 7. CDR1 is SNHLY, CDR2 FYNNEI, per germline. In nucleotides, the CDR3 is TGTGCCAGCGGCGGGACAGGGCAGGCGAACACCGGGGAGCTGTTTTTT. Translation: CASGGTGQANTGELFF.

In its sample, this clonotype was seen a few times. The genes are TRBV12-3 or TRBV12-4 and TRBJ1-3; D may be TRBD1 (6 bases). V was trimmed by 6 bases and J by 3 bases, leaving 15 bases between them. The CDR3 is 15 amino acids. The CDR3 sequence: CASRPTGLGGNTIYF. For the CDR3, the DNA is TGTGCCAGCAGACCCACAGGGCTCGGTGGAAACACCATATATTTT.

This clonotype has at least ten counts. J is TRBJ2-3 and V is TRBV7-2; D remains unclear. The V end lost 5 bases, the J end lost 2 bases, and 11 bases lay between the germline ends. Germline V lookup: CDR1 SGHTA, CDR2 FQGNSA. The CDR3 extends over 14 amino acids. The CDR3: CASSRRVHTDTQYF. DNA of the CDR3: TGTGCCAGCAGCCGTCGGGTGCACACAGATACGCAGTATTTT.

V is TRBV5-4 and J is TRBJ2-5; D might be TRBD1 (6 bases). Trimming left V 4 bases short and J 4 bases short, with 17 bases between. The germline V gene has CDR1 SGHNT and CDR2 YYREEE (reference sequence). This CDR3 region has 15 residues. The CDR3 reads CASSAGPRGGETQYF. CDR3 DNA: TGTGCCAGCAGCGCAGGGCCCAGGGGTGGAGAGACCCAGTACTTC.

This clonotype appeared many times. This chain connects TRBV5-1 to TRBJ2-3; D is unclear. This CDR3 has 12 amino acids. Germline values: CDR1 SGHRS, CDR2 YFSETQ. The V end lost 4 bases, the J end lost 4 bases, and 7 bases lay between the germline ends. The CDR3 loop is CASSEESDTQYF. The CDR3 nucleotides are TGCGCCAGCAGCGAGGAATCAGATACGCAGTATTTT.

The rearrangement uses TRBV25-1 and TRBJ2-2; D is undetermined. This CDR3 is 11 amino acids long. The V end lost 8 bases, the J end lost 6 bases, and 7 bases lay between the germline ends. From germline, CDR1 is MGHDK and CDR2 SYGVNS. The CDR3 DNA sequence: TGTGCCAGCCTGAAGTCCGGGGAGCTGTTTTTT. Translated: CASLKSGELFF.

This clonotype appeared many times. The chain combines TRBV12-3 or TRBV12-4 with TRBJ1-5; 9 bases are a match to TRBD1. V was pared by 4 bases and J by 6 bases, with 7 bases of the junction left unmatched. The CDR3 consists of 15 residues. DNA of the CDR3: TGTGCCAGCAGTTCCGGGACAGGGATTCGTCAGCCCCAGCATTTT. Translating it yields CASSSGTGIRQPQHF.

This chain uses TRBV7-6 with TRBJ2-1; D is perhaps TRBD2 (5 bases). Germline CDR1 is SGHVS and CDR2 is FNYEAQ. The CDR3 is made up of 16 amino acids. V was trimmed by 1 base and J by 1 base, leaving 11 bases between them. CDR3 nucleotides: TGTGCCAGCAGCTTAGAAGGTACGGGGTCCTACAATGAGCAGTTCTTC. Its translation: CASSLEGTGSYNEQFF.

This chain links TRBV6-1 with TRBJ1-2; tentatively, D is TRBD1 (5 bases). CDR1 is MNHNS and CDR2 is SASEGT in the germline V gene. The CDR3 totals 13 residues. Trimming stripped 7 bases from V and 7 bases from J, with 16 bases between. The CDR3 nucleotides read TGTGCCAGCACGAAAGACAGAGAAGGTGGCTACACCTTC. Translation: CASTKDREGGYTF.

In this sample, this clonotype turned up many times. The CDR3 here is CASSQDGQGNIQYF. Written as DNA, the CDR3 is TGCGCCAGCAGCCAGGACGGACAGGGAAACATTCAGTACTTC. J is TRBJ2-4 and V is TRBV4-3; 8 positions match TRBD1. The CDR3 loop spans 14 amino acids. Germline lookup yields CDR1 LGHNA and CDR2 YSLEER. Trimming took 3 bases from V and 6 from J; bases not matched to a gene: 4.

The chain combines TRBV9 with TRBJ2-5; D gene uncertain. The V and J ends lost 0 bases and 4 bases respectively, with 13 bases between them. The CDR3 loop spans 15 amino acids. Germline CDR1 is SGDLS and CDR2 is YYNGEE. In nucleotides, the CDR3 is TGTGCCAGCAGCGTAGGGGGTGCATACCCAGAGACCCAGTACTTC. It specifies CASSVGGAYPETQYF.

This clonotype was recorded a few times. This chain connects TRBV6-1 to TRBJ1-5; TRBD1 agrees at 8 bases. Per the germline V gene, CDR1 is MNHNS and CDR2 is SASEGT. V was pared by 4 bases and J by 2 bases, with 10 bases of the junction left unmatched. The CDR3 length is 17 residues. CDR3 coding DNA: TGTGCCAGCAGTGGGACAGGGTTACTGGTTGGCAATCAGCCCCAGCATTTT. This sequence encodes CASSGTGLLVGNQPQHF.

This clonotype was picked up many times. This chain connects TRBV12-3 or TRBV12-4 to TRBJ2-5; TRBD2 aligns across 11 bases. V lost 5 bases and J lost 0; bases outside the gene matches: 2. The CDR3 spans 15 residues. CDR3 in amino acids: CASSGLAGDQETQYF. The CDR3 DNA reads TGTGCCAGCAGTGGACTAGCGGGCGACCAAGAGACCCAGTACTTC.

J is TRBJ2-5 and V is TRBV20-1, with D possibly being TRBD1 or TRBD2 (7 bases each). This CDR3 region has 13 residues. Germline CDR1 reads DFQATT; CDR2 reads SNEGSKA (reference sequence). CDR3 DNA sequence: TGCAGCTGGGGGGGCCCAGGGGGGGGGACCCAGTACTTC. Protein sequence: CSWGGPGGGTQYF.

This clonotype was picked up a small number of times. This sequence joins TRBV2 and TRBJ2-7; TRBD1 aligns across 12 bases. The CDR3 is made up of 15 amino acids. CDR1 SNHLY and CDR2 FYNNEI come from the germline V gene. Trimming removed 7 bases from V and 7 bases from J; junction bases left unmatched: 11. The CDR3 nucleotides are TGTGCCAGCATCAGTCCGGGACAGGGGGCCTGGGAGCAGTACTTC. Its protein product is CASISPGQGAWEQYF.

The V and J genes are TRBV12-3 or TRBV12-4 and TRBJ1-3; weak D call: TRBD1 (5 bases). The CDR3 runs to 15 residues. V shed 6 bases and J shed 0 bases, with 12 bases lying between them. The CDR3 is CASRRGTSSGNTIYF. The DNA of the CDR3 is TGTGCCAGCAGGCGGGGGACGAGCTCTGGAAACACCATATATTTT.